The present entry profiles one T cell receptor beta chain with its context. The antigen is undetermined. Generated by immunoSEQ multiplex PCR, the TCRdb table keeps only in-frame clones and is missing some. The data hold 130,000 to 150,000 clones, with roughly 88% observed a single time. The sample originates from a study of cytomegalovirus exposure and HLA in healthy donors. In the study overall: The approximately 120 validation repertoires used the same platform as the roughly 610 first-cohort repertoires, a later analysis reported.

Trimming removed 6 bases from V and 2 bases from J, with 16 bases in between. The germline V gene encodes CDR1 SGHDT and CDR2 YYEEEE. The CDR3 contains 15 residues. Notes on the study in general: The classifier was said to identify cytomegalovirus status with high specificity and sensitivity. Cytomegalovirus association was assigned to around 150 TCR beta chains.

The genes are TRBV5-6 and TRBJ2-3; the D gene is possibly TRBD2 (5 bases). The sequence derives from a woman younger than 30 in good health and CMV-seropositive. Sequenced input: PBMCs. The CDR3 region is CASIDRHGNTDTQYF. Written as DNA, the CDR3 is TGTGCCAGCATAGATCGACACGGGAACACAGATACGCAGTATTTT. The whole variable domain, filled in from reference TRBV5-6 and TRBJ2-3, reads DAGVTQSPTHLIKTRGQQVTLRCSPKSGHDTVSWYQQALGQGPQFIFQYYEEEERQRGNFPDRFSGHQFPNYSSELNVNALLLGDSALYLCASIDRHGNTDTQYFGPGTRLTVL.